These T cell receptor beta chains were read from a single sample in a study of CD8+ T cells in alopecia areata. The table came from immunoSEQ multiplex PCR; TCRdb's copy has only in-frame clones and leaves some out. The sample has 200,000 to 250,000 clones, around 67% seen once. Sample: CD4+ T cells sorted from blood, taken at week 0. The source of these receptors is a human donor with alopecia areata. Both conserved end residues are part of each CDR3. Each record gives: clone size, V gene, J gene, D gene, CDR3 protein, CDR3 DNA. D genes are given only for firm matches. Clone size is given for some rows only: seen once, a few or many times, or a class if the clone is expanded.

NA	TRBV11-1	TRBJ2-3	TRBD2	CASSLNLAGPDTQYF	TGTGCCAGCAGCTTAAATCTAGCGGGGCCAGATACGCAGTATTTT
NA	TRBV30	TRBJ2-7	NA	CAWSPITQTYEQYF	TGTGCCTGGAGTCCTATTACACAAACCTACGAGCAGTACTTC
NA	TRBV5-1	TRBJ2-7	TRBD1	CASSGGQPSYEQYF	TGCGCCAGCAGCGGGGGACAGCCCTCCTACGAGCAGTACTTC
NA	TRBV30	TRBJ2-7	NA	CAFLRGGGEQYF	TGTGCCTTCCTCAGGGGGGGCGGCGAGCAGTACTTC
NA	TRBV29-1	TRBJ2-2	NA	CSVGRGYANTGELFF	TGCAGCGTTGGGAGGGGGTACGCGAACACCGGGGAGCTGTTTTTT
few	TRBV19	TRBJ2-5	TRBD2	CASSRQRGVETQYF	TGTGCCAGTAGTCGTCAGCGGGGAGTAGAGACCCAGTACTTC
NA	TRBV29-1	TRBJ1-1	NA	CSVEPGLMNTEAFF	TGCAGCGTTGAACCTGGACTGATGAACACTGAAGCTTTCTTT
NA	TRBV29-1	TRBJ2-1	NA	CSVSAGTYNEQFF	TGCAGCGTAAGTGCAGGGACCTACAATGAGCAGTTCTTC
NA	TRBV29-1	TRBJ2-5	NA	CSGRTGQETQYF	TGCAGCGGGAGGACGGGACAAGAGACCCAGTACTTC
NA	TRBV6-6	TRBJ2-1	NA	CASSGQTSFNEQFF	TGTGCCAGCAGTGGGCAGACTAGTTTCAATGAGCAGTTCTTC
few	TRBV18	TRBJ2-4	NA	CASSPLVAKNIQYF	TGTGCCAGCTCACCACTTGTAGCCAAAAACATTCAGTACTTC
NA	TRBV30	TRBJ1-1	NA	CAWSRSEAFF	TGTGCCTGGAGTCGCAGTGAAGCTTTCTTT
NA	TRBV29-1	TRBJ1-1	TRBD1	CSVHLQGSTEAFF	TGCAGCGTGCATTTACAGGGGTCCACTGAAGCTTTCTTT
NA	TRBV27	TRBJ2-3	TRBD1	CASSTTGVEDTQYF	TGTGCCAGCAGTACAACAGGGGTGGAAGATACGCAGTATTTT
NA	TRBV25-1	TRBJ1-4	NA	CASSAALGATNEKLFF	TGTGCCAGCAGTGCCGCACTGGGGGCAACTAATGAAAAACTGTTTTTT
few	TRBV4-1	TRBJ2-3	NA	CASSQRRVISTDTQYF	TGCGCCAGCAGCCAACGGCGAGTCATTAGCACAGATACGCAGTATTTT
NA	TRBV7-2	TRBJ1-1	NA	CASSLGMRNTEAFF	TGTGCCAGCAGCCTAGGCATGAGGAACACTGAAGCTTTCTTT
NA	TRBV10-2	TRBJ1-6	NA	CASSERAGKGASYNSPLHF	TGCGCCAGCAGTGAGAGGGCAGGGAAAGGGGCCTCCTATAATTCACCCCTCCACTTT
NA	TRBV5-4	TRBJ2-5	NA	CASSLWRGETQYF	TGTGCCAGCAGCCTATGGAGGGGGGAGACCCAGTACTTC
NA	TRBV29-1	TRBJ2-2	TRBD1	CSVDRVGELFF	TGCAGCGTAGACAGGGTCGGGGAGCTGTTTTTT
NA	TRBV11-1	TRBJ2-2	NA	CASSSTRGTGELFF	TGTGCCAGCAGCTCCACTAGGGGCACCGGGGAGCTGTTTTTT
NA	TRBV29-1	TRBJ2-2	TRBD2	CSALAGAWNTGELFF	TGCAGCGCCCTAGCGGGGGCCTGGAACACCGGGGAGCTGTTTTTT
NA	TRBV15	TRBJ1-6	NA	CATSRNNSPLHF	TGTGCCACCAGCAGAAATAATTCACCCCTCCACTTT
NA	TRBV4-1	TRBJ1-6	NA	CASSQVTGYNSPLHF	TGCGCCAGCAGCCAAGTAACAGGGTATAATTCACCCCTCCACTTT
NA	TRBV9	TRBJ1-2	TRBD1	CASSVGVQGWDGYTF	TGTGCCAGCAGCGTAGGGGTACAGGGGTGGGATGGCTACACCTTC
NA	TRBV30	TRBJ2-3	TRBD2	CAWSVPSGGVASTDTQYF	TGTGCCTGGAGTGTACCTAGCGGGGGGGTGGCTAGCACAGATACGCAGTATTTT
NA	TRBV30	TRBJ2-5	TRBD1	CAWDKGTGQETQYF	TGTGCCTGGGATAAAGGGACAGGACAAGAGACCCAGTACTTC
NA	TRBV10-3	TRBJ1-1	NA	CAIRFDGDTEAFF	TGTGCCATCAGATTCGATGGGGACACTGAAGCTTTCTTT
NA	TRBV29-1	TRBJ1-2	NA	CSVDSAGPGGYTF	TGCAGCGTTGATTCCGCCGGCCCCGGTGGCTACACCTTC
once	TRBV29-1	TRBJ1-1	NA	CSVPSDSQAEAFF	TGCAGCGTTCCCTCCGACAGCCAAGCTGAAGCTTTCTTT
NA	TRBV7-2	TRBJ1-2	NA	CASSLVGGSHGYTF	TGTGCCAGCAGCTTAGTCGGGGGCTCCCATGGCTACACCTTC
NA	TRBV30	TRBJ2-7	TRBD1	CAWRDRLYEQYF	TGTGCCTGGCGGGACAGGCTCTACGAGCAGTACTTC
NA	TRBV4-3	TRBJ1-5	TRBD1	CASSHLNRGRVNQPQHF	TGCGCCAGCAGCCACCTTAACAGGGGGCGCGTCAATCAGCCCCAGCATTTT
NA	TRBV5-1	TRBJ2-5	NA	CASSSGPGETQYF	TGCGCCAGCAGCTCCGGTCCGGGAGAGACCCAGTACTTC
NA	TRBV7-2	TRBJ2-5	TRBD1	CASIDRGRPQETQYF	TGTGCCAGCATCGACAGGGGTCGCCCTCAAGAGACCCAGTACTTC
NA	TRBV7-3	TRBJ1-1	NA	CASSLSANGEAFF	TGTGCCAGCAGCCTCTCGGCGAACGGTGAAGCTTTCTTT
few	TRBV6-6	TRBJ2-2	NA	CASSTGNTGELFF	TGTGCCAGCAGTACAGGGAACACCGGGGAGCTGTTTTTT
NA	TRBV5-1	TRBJ2-1	NA	CASSLESSYNEQFF	TGCGCCAGCAGCTTGGAGAGCTCCTACAATGAGCAGTTCTTC
NA	TRBV15	TRBJ2-5	NA	CATSRGAGWGDGETQYF	TGTGCCACCAGCAGAGGGGCGGGGTGGGGGGATGGAGAGACCCAGTACTTC
NA	TRBV6-5	TRBJ1-6	NA	CASSYRQGASPLHF	TGTGCCAGCAGTTACCGGCAGGGAGCTTCACCCCTCCACTTT
NA	TRBV25-1	TRBJ2-7	NA	CASAPRLANYEQYF	TGTGCCAGCGCTCCACGGCTTGCGAACTACGAGCAGTACTTC